The 18 T cell receptor beta chains given below trace back to one sample, sequenced in a study of T-cell reconstitution after alpha-beta-depleted transplantation in children. Preparation of the TCRbeta library involved a method that used unique molecular identifiers. TCRdb reanalysed the PCR reads using MiXCR and keeps one entry per CDR3 protein. The table includes about 610,000 distinct CDR3 sequences, under 12% detected once. The material was PBMCs from the stem cell graft donor, obtained from the stem cell graft. The receptors derive from a human donor who donated a stem cell graft to a child with acute myeloid leukemia.

The chain employs TRBV7-3 and TRBJ2-6, with 11 nucleotides matching TRBD2. There are 20 residues in the CDR3. Looked up from germline, CDR1 is SGHTA and CDR2 is FQGTGA. J was trimmed by 2 bases and V by 5 bases; bases with no gene match: 14. CDR3 amino acids: CASSQGRPSGRSPGANVLTF. The DNA for the CDR3 is TGTGCCAGCAGCCAGGGCCGGCCTAGCGGGAGGTCTCCTGGGGCCAACGTCCTGACTTTC. The full variable domain, its missing parts supplied by reference TRBV7-3 and TRBJ2-6, is GAGVSQTPSNKVTEKGKYVELRCDPISGHTALYWYRQSLGQGPEFLIYFQGTGAADDSGLPNDRFFAVRPEGSVSTLKIQRTERGDSAVYLCASSQGRPSGRSPGANVLTFGAGSRLTVL.

This clonotype was counted between two and nine times. V usage is TRBV28 and J usage is TRBJ2-6, with TRBD1 identical over 8 bases. The CDR3 loop spans 18 amino acids. Looked up from germline, CDR1 is MDHEN and CDR2 is SYDVKM. V trimming: 5 bases; J trimming: 0 bases; junction bases outside the gene matches: 9. The CDR3 spells CASSLTGVRASGANVLTF. The CDR3 DNA reads TGTGCCAGCAGTCTGACAGGGGTCCGTGCCTCTGGGGCCAACGTCCTGACTTTC.

In this sample, this clonotype turned up many times. This chain's CDR3 is CASRGTGGTGELFF. The CDR3 DNA reads as TGTGCCAGCAGGGGGACAGGGGGGACCGGGGAGCTGTTTTTT. The chain is built from TRBV12-3 or TRBV12-4 and TRBJ2-2; 11 bases are a match to TRBD1. The trim removed 6 bases at V and 5 bases at J, leaving 2 bases unmatched. CDR3 length: 14 amino acids.

This clonotype was recorded many times. The chain combines TRBV29-1 with TRBJ2-2; TRBD2 matches 7 bases. The CDR3 extends over 14 amino acids. Trimming took 3 bases from V and 4 from J; bases not matched to a gene: 5. Germline assignment: CDR1 SQVTM and CDR2 ANQGSEA. Written as DNA, the CDR3 is TGCAGCGTTGACGTGGCGGGAGTCACCGGGGAGCTGTTTTTT. Translating it yields CSVDVAGVTGELFF.

The chain combines TRBV4-3 with TRBJ2-1, with 10 bases aligning to TRBD2. After removal of 1 base from V and 16 bases from J, the junction contained 10 bases not matched to a gene. The CDR3 is 14 amino acids. Germline values: CDR1 LGHNA, CDR2 YSLEER. The CDR3 DNA reads TGCGCCAGCAGCCAAGGTCGGCTAGCGGGAGTCTCCTTCTTC. It translates to CASSQGRLAGVSFF.

This clonotype was counted only a few times. The chain has TRBV6-1 and TRBJ2-3; 12 bases are shared with TRBD2. V lost 6 bases to trimming and J lost 5 bases; unmatched junction nucleotides: 12. The CDR3 sequence is 17 residues long. Germline V gene data show CDR1 as MNHNS and CDR2 as SASEGT. CDR3 in amino acids: CASRLRLAGVGGDTQYF. CDR3 bases: TGTGCCAGCAGGCTCCGACTAGCGGGAGTGGGGGGAGATACGCAGTATTTT.

In its sample, this clonotype was seen a few times. V usage is TRBV11-3 and J usage is TRBJ1-1, with 10 bases matching TRBD1. The V and J ends lost 3 bases and 4 bases, in that order; junction bases with no gene match: 8. This CDR3 contains 16 residues. CDR1 is SGHNT, CDR2 YENEEA, per germline. In nucleotides, the CDR3 is TGTGCCAGCAGCTTGGGACAGGGGCCGCTGTCCACTGAAGCTTTCTTT. Its protein is CASSLGQGPLSTEAFF.

This clonotype showed up just a few times. The CDR3 nucleotides read TGTGCCAGCTCAAGACTGGGACAGCTATTCTATGGCTACACCTTC. Translation gives CASSRLGQLFYGYTF. This chain links TRBV28 with TRBJ1-2, with 7 bases matching TRBD1. The CDR3 is 15 residues long. CDR1 and CDR2 (germline): MDHEN, SYDVKM. J gave up 4 bases and V 8 bases, and 13 bases lay outside the gene matches.

This rearrangement joins TRBV20-1 to TRBJ2-7, with D possibly being TRBD2 (6 bases). This CDR3 has 14 residues. Trimming removed 1 base at V and 3 bases at J, with 13 bases between. Germline V gene lookup returns CDR1 DFQATT and CDR2 SNEGSKA (reference sequence). The CDR3 DNA reads as TGCAGTGCTAGAGCCCAGGGAGGAAACTACGAGCAGTACTTC. Translating gives CSARAQGGNYEQYF.

This clonotype was observed a few times. The chain is built from TRBV12-3 or TRBV12-4 and TRBJ1-2, with D possibly being TRBD1 (5 bases). The germline V and J ends were trimmed by 8 bases and 8 bases, with 18 bases remaining between them. The CDR3 loop spans 13 amino acids. The CDR3 spells CASAQNGGDGYTF. For the CDR3, the DNA is TGTGCCAGCGCGCAAAATGGGGGGGACGGCTACACCTTC.

The chain couples TRBV20-1 to TRBJ2-5, with 16 bases matching TRBD2. This CDR3 comprises 20 residues. Trimming removed 6 bases from V and 5 bases from J; junction bases left unmatched: 21. CDR1 DFQATT and CDR2 SNEGSKA come from the germline V gene (reference sequence). For the CDR3, the DNA is TGCAGTGCCGGCTGGGGACTAGCGGGAGGGCCGTATGGGTTTAGGGAGACCCAGTACTTC. This codes for CSAGWGLAGGPYGFRETQYF.

In its sample, this clonotype was seen many times. The chain combines TRBV12-3 or TRBV12-4 with TRBJ1-4; D gene unclear. This CDR3 comprises 13 residues. The V end lost 6 bases, the J end lost 14 bases, and 19 bases lay between the germline ends. The CDR3 DNA reads TGTGCCAGCAGCCCAGCAAGCGGATCGTATCTGTTTTTT. Amino acids: CASSPASGSYLFF.

The chain links TRBV11-2 to TRBJ2-1, with 7 bases that match TRBD2. Trimming took 3 bases from V and 6 from J; bases not matched to a gene: 17. The CDR3 has 18 amino acids. Germline-derived CDR1 and CDR2 are SGHAT and FQNNGV. The CDR3 protein is CASSFIMGWGRAVNEQFF. In nucleotides, the CDR3 is TGTGCCAGCAGCTTTATAATGGGGTGGGGGAGGGCCGTCAATGAGCAGTTCTTC.

This clonotype was counted only a few times. This rearrangement joins TRBV6-1 to TRBJ2-7; possible D gene TRBD2, 5 bases. This CDR3 has 14 amino acids. Germline V gene data show CDR1 as MNHNS and CDR2 as SASEGT. V lost 4 bases, J lost 6 bases, and 16 bases lay in between. CDR3 loop: CASSGSGSYSEQYF. DNA of the CDR3: TGTGCCAGCAGTGGGAGCGGATCGTACTCCGAGCAGTACTTC.

This clonotype has just a few counts. This chain connects TRBV19 to TRBJ1-1; D possibly corresponds to TRBD1 (5 bases). The CDR3 is made up of 14 amino acids. V was pared by 6 bases and J by 3 bases, with 14 bases between. In germline, CDR1 is LNHDA, CDR2 SQIVND (reference sequence). The CDR3 is CASSRGGLDTEAFF. DNA for the CDR3: TGTGCCAGTAGCCGGGGGGGGTTGGACACTGAAGCTTTCTTT.

There are a few counts of this clonotype. The chain joins TRBV7-2 to TRBJ2-3, with a possible D match to TRBD2 (5 bases). Trimming left V 5 bases short and J 6 bases short, with 15 bases between. The CDR3 runs to 14 residues. CDR1 and CDR2 (germline): SGHTA, FQGNSA. CDR3 coding DNA: TGTGCCAGCAGCCACTTACTAGTTCGGGATACGCAGTATTTT. This gives the protein CASSHLLVRDTQYF.

This clonotype was counted only a few times. The V and J genes are TRBV4-3 and TRBJ2-1; 11 nucleotides line up with TRBD2. Germline trimming cut 3 bases from V and 11 bases from J; bases unmatched to any gene: 6. Germline CDR1 reads LGHNA; CDR2 reads YSLEER. CDR3 length: 14 residues. CDR3 coding DNA: TGCGCCAGCAGCCAGTGGACTAGCGGGCCTCAGCAGTTCTTC. It is translated as CASSQWTSGPQQFF.

This clonotype was observed many times. The rearrangement links TRBV12-3 or TRBV12-4 to TRBJ1-1, with no clear D. V dropped 6 bases and J dropped 2 bases, with 13 bases sitting between them. The CDR3 consists of 14 residues. The CDR3 sequence: CASSPPRYNTEAFF. CDR3 in DNA: TGTGCCAGCAGCCCTCCCCGGTACAACACTGAAGCTTTCTTT.